This paragraph reports one T cell receptor (beta chain). Some clones are missing from TCRdb's copy, which holds only in-frame ones; the method was immunoSEQ multiplex PCR. Here the sample spans 12,000 to 15,000 clones, about 33% being singletons. The culture paired about 200,000 irradiated violet-dye-labeled stimulators with about 200,000 CFSE-labeled responders. Post-reaction sorting isolated proliferating CFSE-low CD3+CD4+ and CD3+CD8+ responders. The ends lost 0 bases at V and 2 bases at J; junction bases unmatched: 4. There are 17 residues in the CDR3. CDR1 and CDR2 (germline): SGHAT, FQNNGV. This entry is derived from a study of graft-versus-host responses after intestinal transplantation. Study at large: Among the recipients, all got anti-thymocyte globulin induction and then tacrolimus and steroids for about 3 years.

This chain connects TRBV11-2 to TRBJ2-1, with TRBD2 matching 10 bases. This sequence originates from a human patient who received an intestinal transplant. The material sequenced was alloreactive CD8+ T cells from a mixed lymphocyte reaction culture, taken before intestinal transplant. Indicated subset: CFSE-low proliferating T cells sorted from approximately 6-day pre-transplant mixed lymphocyte reaction (GvH or HvG direction). DNA for the CDR3: TGTGCCAGCAGCTTAGACCGGCTAGCGGGGGCCTACAATGAGCAGTTCTTC. Its protein is CASSLDRLAGAYNEQFF.